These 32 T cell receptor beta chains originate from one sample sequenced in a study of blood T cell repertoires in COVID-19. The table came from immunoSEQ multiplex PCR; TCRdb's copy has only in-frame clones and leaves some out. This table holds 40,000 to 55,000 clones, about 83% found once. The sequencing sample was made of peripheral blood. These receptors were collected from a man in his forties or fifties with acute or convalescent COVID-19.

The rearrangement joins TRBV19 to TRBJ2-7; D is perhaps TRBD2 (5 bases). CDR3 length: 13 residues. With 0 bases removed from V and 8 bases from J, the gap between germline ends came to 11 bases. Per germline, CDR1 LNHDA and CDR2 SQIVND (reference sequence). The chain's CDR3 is CASSIDPAGKQYF. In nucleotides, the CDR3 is TGTGCCAGTAGTATAGATCCCGCGGGCAAGCAGTACTTC.

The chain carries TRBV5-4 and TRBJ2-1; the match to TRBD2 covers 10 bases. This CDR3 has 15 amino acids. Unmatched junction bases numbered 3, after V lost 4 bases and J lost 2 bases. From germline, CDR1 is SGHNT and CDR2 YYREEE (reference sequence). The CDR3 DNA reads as TGTGCCAGCAGCCGAGCGGGAGGGCCCTACAATGAGCAGTTCTTC. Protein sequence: CASSRAGGPYNEQFF. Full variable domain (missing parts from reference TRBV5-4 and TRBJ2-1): ETGVTQSPTHLIKTRGQQVTLRCSSQSGHNTVSWYQQALGQGPQFIFQYYREEENGRGNFPPRFSGLQFPNYSSELNVNALELDDSALYLCASSRAGGPYNEQFFGPGTRLTVL.

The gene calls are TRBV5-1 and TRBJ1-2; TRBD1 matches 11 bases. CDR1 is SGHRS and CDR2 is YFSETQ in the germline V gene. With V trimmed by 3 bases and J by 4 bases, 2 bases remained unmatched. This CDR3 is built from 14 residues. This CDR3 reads CASSWTGGPYGYTF. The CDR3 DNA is TGCGCCAGCAGCTGGACAGGGGGCCCCTATGGCTACACCTTC.

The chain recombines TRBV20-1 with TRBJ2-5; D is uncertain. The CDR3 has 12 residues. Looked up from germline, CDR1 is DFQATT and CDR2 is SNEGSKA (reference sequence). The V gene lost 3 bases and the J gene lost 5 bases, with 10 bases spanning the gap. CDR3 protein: CSASPSSETQYF. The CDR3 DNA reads TGCAGTGCTAGTCCTAGTTCGGAGACCCAGTACTTC.

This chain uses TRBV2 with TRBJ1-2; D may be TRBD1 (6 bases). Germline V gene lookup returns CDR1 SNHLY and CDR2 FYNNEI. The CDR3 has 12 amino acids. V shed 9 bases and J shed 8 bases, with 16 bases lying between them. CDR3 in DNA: TGTGCCAGTAATAACAGGGCAGGCGGCTACACCTTC. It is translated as CASNNRAGGYTF.

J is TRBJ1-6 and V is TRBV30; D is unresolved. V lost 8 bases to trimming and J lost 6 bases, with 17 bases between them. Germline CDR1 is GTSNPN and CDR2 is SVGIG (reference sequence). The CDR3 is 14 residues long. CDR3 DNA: TGTGCCCTCACCGGAGGGCCCCCTAATTCACCCCTCCACTTT. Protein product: CALTGGPPNSPLHF.

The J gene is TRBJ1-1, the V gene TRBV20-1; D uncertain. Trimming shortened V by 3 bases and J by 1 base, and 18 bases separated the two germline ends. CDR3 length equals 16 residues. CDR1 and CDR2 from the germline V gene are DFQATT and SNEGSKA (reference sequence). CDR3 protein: CSASPNRGRQNTEAFF. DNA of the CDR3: TGCAGTGCTAGTCCTAACCGTGGGAGACAGAACACTGAAGCTTTCTTT.

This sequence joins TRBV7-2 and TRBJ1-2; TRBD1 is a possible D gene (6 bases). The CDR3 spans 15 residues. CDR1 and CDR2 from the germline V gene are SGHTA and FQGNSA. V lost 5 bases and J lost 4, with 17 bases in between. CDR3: CASSGRTDFSYGYTF. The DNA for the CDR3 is TGTGCCAGCAGCGGCCGGACAGATTTTTCCTATGGCTACACCTTC. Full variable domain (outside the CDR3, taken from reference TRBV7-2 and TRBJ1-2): GAGVSQSPSNKVTEKGKDVELRCDPISGHTALYWYRQSLGQGLEFLIYFQGNSAPDKSGLPSDRFSAERTGGSVSTLTIQRTQQEDSAVYLCASSGRTDFSYGYTFGSGTRLTVV.

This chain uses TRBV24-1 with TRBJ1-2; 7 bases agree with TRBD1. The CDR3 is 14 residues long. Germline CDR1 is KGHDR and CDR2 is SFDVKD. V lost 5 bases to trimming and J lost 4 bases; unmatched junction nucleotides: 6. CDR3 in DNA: TGTGCCACCAGTGGGGCAGGGGGTGGCTATGGCTACACCTTC. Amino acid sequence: CATSGAGGGYGYTF.

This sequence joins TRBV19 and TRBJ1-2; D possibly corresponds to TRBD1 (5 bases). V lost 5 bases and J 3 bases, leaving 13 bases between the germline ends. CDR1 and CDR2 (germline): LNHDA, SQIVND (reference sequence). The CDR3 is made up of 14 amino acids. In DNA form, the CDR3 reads TGTGCCAGTAGTGGGCCGGGGGGAGACTATGGCTACACCTTC. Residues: CASSGPGGDYGYTF.

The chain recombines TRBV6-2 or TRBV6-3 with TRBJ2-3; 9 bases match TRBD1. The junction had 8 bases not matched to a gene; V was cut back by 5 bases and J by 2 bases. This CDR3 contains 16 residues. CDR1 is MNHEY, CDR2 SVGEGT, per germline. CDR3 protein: CASSIRDREPTDTQYF. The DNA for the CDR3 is TGTGCCAGCAGTATCCGGGACAGGGAACCCACAGATACGCAGTATTTT.

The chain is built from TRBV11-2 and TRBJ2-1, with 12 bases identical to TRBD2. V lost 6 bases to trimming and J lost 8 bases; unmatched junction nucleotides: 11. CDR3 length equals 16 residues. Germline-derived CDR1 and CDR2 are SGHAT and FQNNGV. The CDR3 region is CASSSGLAGLPDEQFF. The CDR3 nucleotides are TGTGCCAGCAGTTCAGGACTAGCGGGGCTCCCAGATGAGCAGTTCTTC. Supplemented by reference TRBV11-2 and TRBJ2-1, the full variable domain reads EAGVAQSPRYKIIEKRQSVAFWCNPISGHATLYWYQQILGQGPKLLIQFQNNGVVDDSQLPKDRFSAERLKGVDSTLKIQPAKLEDSAVYLCASSSGLAGLPDEQFFGPGTRLTVL.

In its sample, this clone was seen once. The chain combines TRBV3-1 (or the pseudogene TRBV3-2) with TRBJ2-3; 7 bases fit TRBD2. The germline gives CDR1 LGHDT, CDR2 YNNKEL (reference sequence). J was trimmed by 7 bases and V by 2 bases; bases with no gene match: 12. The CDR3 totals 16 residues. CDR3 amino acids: CASSQQGGRGRNTQYF. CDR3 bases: TGTGCCAGCAGCCAACAGGGAGGGAGAGGGAGAAATACGCAGTATTTT.

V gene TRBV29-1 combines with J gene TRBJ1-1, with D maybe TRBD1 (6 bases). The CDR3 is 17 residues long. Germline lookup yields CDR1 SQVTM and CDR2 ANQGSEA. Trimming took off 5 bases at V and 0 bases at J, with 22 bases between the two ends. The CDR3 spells CSVLGGAIKGMNTEAFF. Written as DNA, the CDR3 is TGCAGCGTTTTAGGGGGGGCGATAAAAGGCATGAACACTGAAGCTTTCTTT.

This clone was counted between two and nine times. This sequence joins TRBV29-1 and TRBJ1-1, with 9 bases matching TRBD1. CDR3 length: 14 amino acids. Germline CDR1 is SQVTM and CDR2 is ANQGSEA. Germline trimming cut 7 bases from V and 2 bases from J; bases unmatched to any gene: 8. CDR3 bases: TGCAGCGCGAGGACAGGGGTGTCCAACACTGAAGCTTTCTTT. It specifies CSARTGVSNTEAFF.

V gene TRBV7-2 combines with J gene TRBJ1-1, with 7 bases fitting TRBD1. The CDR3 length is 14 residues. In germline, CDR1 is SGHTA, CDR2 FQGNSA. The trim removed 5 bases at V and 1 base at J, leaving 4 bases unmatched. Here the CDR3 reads CASSIQGRNTEAFF. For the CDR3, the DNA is TGTGCCAGCAGCATACAGGGGCGGAACACTGAAGCTTTCTTT.

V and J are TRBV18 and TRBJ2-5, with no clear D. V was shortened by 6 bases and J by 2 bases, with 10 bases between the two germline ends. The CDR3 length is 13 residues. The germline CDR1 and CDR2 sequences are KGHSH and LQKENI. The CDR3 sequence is CASSRDMQETQYF. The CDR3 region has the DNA TGTGCCAGCTCCCGCGACATGCAAGAGACCCAGTACTTC.

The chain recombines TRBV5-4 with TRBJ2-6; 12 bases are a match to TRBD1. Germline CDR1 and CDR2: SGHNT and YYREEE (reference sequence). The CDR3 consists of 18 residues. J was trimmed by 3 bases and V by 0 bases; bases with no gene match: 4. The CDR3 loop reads CASSLDGTGGFGANVLTF. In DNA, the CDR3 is TGTGCCAGCAGCTTGGACGGGACAGGGGGCTTTGGGGCCAACGTCCTGACTTTC.

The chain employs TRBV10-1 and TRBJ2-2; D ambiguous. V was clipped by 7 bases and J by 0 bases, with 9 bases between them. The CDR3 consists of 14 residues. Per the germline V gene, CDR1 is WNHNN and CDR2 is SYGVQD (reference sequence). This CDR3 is CASKQHANTGELFF. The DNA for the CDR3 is TGCGCCAGCAAACAGCACGCGAACACCGGGGAGCTGTTTTTT.

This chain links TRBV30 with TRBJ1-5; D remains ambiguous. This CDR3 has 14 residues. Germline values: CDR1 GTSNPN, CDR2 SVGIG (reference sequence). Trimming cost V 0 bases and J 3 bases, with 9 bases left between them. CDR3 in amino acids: CAWSVPSPNQPQHF. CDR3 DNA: TGTGCCTGGAGTGTACCCAGTCCCAATCAGCCCCAGCATTTT.

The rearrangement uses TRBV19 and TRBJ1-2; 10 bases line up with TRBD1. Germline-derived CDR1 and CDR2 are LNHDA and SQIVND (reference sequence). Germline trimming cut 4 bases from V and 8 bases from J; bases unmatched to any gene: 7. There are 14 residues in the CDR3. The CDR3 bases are TGTGCCAGTAGTACGAGACAGGGGGCGGAAGGCTACACCTTC. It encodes CASSTRQGAEGYTF.

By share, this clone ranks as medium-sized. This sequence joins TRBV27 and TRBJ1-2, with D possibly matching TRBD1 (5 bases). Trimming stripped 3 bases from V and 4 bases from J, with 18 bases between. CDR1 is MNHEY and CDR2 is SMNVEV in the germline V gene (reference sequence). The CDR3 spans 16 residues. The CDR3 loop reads CASSFGGSGQIYGYTF. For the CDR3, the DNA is TGTGCCAGCAGTTTCGGGGGGTCAGGACAAATCTATGGCTACACCTTC.

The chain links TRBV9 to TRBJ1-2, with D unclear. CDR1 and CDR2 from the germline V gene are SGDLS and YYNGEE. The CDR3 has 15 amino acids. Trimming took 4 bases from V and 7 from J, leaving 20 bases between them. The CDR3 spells CASSPYPHGESGYTF. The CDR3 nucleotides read TGTGCCAGCAGCCCCTACCCACACGGAGAGAGTGGCTACACCTTC. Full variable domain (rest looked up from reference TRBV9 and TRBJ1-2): DSGVTQTPKHLITATGQRVTLRCSPRSGDLSVYWYQQSLDQGLQFLIQYYNGEERAKGNILERFSAQQFPDLHSELNLSSLELGDSALYFCASSPYPHGESGYTFGSGTRLTVV.

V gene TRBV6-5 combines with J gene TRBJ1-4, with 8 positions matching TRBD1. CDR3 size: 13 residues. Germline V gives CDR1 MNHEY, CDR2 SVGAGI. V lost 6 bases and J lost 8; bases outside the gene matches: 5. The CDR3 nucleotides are TGTGCCAGCAGGCCAGGGGGCCGAGAAAAACTGTTTTTT. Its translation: CASRPGGREKLFF.

Here the CDR3 reads CATSGQGHQPQHF. The CDR3 DNA reads TGTGCCACCAGTGGCCAGGGGCATCAGCCCCAGCATTTT. The V gene is TRBV24-1, the J gene TRBJ1-5; D is possibly TRBD1 (6 bases). This CDR3 comprises 13 residues. V lost 5 bases, J lost 5 bases, and 9 bases lay in between. Germline assignment: CDR1 KGHDR and CDR2 SFDVKD.

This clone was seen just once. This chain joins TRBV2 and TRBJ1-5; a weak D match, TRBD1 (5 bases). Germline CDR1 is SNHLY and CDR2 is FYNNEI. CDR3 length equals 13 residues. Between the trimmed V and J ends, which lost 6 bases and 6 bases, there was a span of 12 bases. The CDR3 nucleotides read TGTGCCAGCAGCTTACAGGAAGGTCAGCCCCAGCATTTT. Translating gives CASSLQEGQPQHF. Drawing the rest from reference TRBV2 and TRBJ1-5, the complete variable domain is EPEVTQTPSHQVTQMGQEVILRCVPISNHLYFYWYRQILGQKVEFLVSFYNNEISEKSEIFDDQFSVERPDGSNFTLKIRSTKLEDSAMYFCASSLQEGQPQHFGDGTRLSIL.

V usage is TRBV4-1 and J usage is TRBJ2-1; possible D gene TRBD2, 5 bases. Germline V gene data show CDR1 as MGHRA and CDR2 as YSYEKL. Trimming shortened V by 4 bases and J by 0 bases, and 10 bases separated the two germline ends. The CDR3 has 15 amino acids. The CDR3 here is CASSPASGSYNEQFF. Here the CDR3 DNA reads TGCGCCAGCAGCCCCGCCAGCGGCTCCTACAATGAGCAGTTCTTC.

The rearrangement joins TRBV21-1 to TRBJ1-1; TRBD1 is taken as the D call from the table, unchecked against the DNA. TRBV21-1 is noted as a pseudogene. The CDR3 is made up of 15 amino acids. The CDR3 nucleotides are TGTGCCAGCAGCAAAGACTCAAACAGGGAATATGAAGCTTTCTTT. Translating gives CASSKDSNREYEAFF.

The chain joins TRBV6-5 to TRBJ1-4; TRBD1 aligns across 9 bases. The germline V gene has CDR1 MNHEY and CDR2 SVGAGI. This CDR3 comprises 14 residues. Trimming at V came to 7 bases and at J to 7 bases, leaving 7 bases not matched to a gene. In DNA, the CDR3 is TGTGCCAGCACTACAGGGGGCGCGTCTGAAAAACTGTTTTTT. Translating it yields CASTTGGASEKLFF.

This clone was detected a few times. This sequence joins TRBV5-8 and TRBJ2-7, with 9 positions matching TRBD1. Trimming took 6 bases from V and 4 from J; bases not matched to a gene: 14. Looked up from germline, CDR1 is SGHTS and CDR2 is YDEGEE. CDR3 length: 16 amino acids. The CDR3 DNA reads TGTGCCAGCACGCCGGGACAGGGTTTGATTCTGTACGAGCAGTACTTC. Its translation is CASTPGQGLILYEQYF. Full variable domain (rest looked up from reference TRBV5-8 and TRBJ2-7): EAGVTQSPTHLIKTRGQQATLRCSPISGHTSVYWYQQALGLGLQFLLWYDEGEERNRGNFPPRFSGRQFPNYSSELNVNALELEDSALYLCASTPGQGLILYEQYFGPGTRLTVT.

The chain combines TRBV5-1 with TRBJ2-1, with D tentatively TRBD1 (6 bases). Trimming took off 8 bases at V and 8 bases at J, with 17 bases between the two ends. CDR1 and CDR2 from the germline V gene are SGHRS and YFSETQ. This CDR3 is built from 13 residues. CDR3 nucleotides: TGCGCCAGTGGACAGACATCCGCCCATGAGCAGTTCTTC. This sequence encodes CASGQTSAHEQFF.

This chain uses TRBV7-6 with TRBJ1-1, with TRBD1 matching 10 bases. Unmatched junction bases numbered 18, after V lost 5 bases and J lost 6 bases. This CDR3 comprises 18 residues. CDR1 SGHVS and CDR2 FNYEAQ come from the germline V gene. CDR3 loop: CASSTRTDRGREKPEAFF. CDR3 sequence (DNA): TGTGCCAGCAGCACCAGGACCGACAGGGGGCGTGAAAAGCCTGAAGCTTTCTTT.